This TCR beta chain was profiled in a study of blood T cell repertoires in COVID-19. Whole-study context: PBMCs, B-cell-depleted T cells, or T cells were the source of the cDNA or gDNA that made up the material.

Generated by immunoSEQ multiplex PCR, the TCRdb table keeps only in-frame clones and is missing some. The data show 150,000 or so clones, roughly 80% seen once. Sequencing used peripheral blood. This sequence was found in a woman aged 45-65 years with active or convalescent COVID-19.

Written as DNA, the CDR3 is TGTGCCTGGGGACTTTCCTACGAGCAGTACTTC. Its translation: CAWGLSYEQYF. The J gene is TRBJ2-7, the V gene TRBV30, with a tentative D call TRBD2 (5 bases). Trimming removed 5 bases from V and 1 base from J, with 6 bases in between. The CDR3 is 11 amino acids. The V gene's germline CDR1 is GTSNPN and CDR2 SVGIG (reference sequence).